The 27 T cell receptor beta chains presented below share a single source sample, sequenced in a study of persistence of HIV-infected CD4 T cells (dated by TCRdb to about 2020). The treatment or condition label, as the study defines it: suppressive antiretroviral therapy. Cells were stimulated with lysates of CMV-infected fibroblasts at roughly 9.2 ug/mL. Memory populations depleted of antigen-responding cells were obtained by sorting nonresponding CD40L-negative CD69-negative CD45RO-high memory CD4+ T cells. For these TCRs, the target antigens are not known. The immunoSEQ hsTCRB assay version 4 in survey mode was used to sequence TCRbeta repertoires from genomic DNA. Not all clones reach the TCRdb copy of this immuneACCESS table, which keeps in-frame sequences only. Checked studies attribute under half of the gap to unresolved V genes and leave the rest unexplained. This sample gives about 33,000 clones in total; 82% of them show up just once. The ten largest clones capture 6.4% of the sample.

The material was CD4+ T cells sorted from PBMCs after roughly 18-hour stimulation, obtained from a patient who received antiretroviral therapy. Read against the paper, the sample's cell subset or site label means: CD40L-CD69- CD45RO-high memory CD4 T cells not responding to CMV lysate. Receptor source: an adult woman with HIV who was CMV-seropositive.

V gene TRBV2 combines with J gene TRBJ1-5; possible D gene TRBD1, 5 bases. The CDR3 is 13 residues long. Trimming removed 7 bases at V and 3 bases at J, with 10 bases between. CDR1 is SNHLY and CDR2 is FYNNEI in the germline V gene. CDR3 protein: CASKTVSNQPQHF. DNA for the CDR3: TGTGCCAGCAAGACAGTCTCCAATCAGCCCCAGCATTTT.

A few counts support this clone. The chain combines TRBV18 with TRBJ1-1, with 9 bases that match TRBD1. There are 17 residues in the CDR3. Germline V gene data show CDR1 as KGHSH and CDR2 as LQKENI. The junction had 13 bases not matched to a gene; V was cut back by 1 base and J by 7 bases. The CDR3 loop reads CASSPRGTGPLRDEAFF. The CDR3 region has the DNA TGTGCCAGCTCACCACGAGGGACAGGGCCATTACGAGATGAAGCTTTCTTT.

The rearrangement uses TRBV5-5 and TRBJ1-3; D may be TRBD1 (5 bases). Trimming took 2 bases from V and 2 from J, leaving 11 bases between them. Germline CDR1 is SGHKS and CDR2 is YYEKEE (reference sequence). The CDR3 sequence is 15 residues long. CDR3 coding DNA: TGTGCCAGCAGCTTACGGGACCAGGCTGGAAACACCATATATTTT. Amino acids: CASSLRDQAGNTIYF.

This clone was observed a handful of times. The CDR3 here is CASSPMAGANQPQHF. CDR3 coding DNA: TGTGCCAGCTCGCCTATGGCAGGGGCCAATCAGCCCCAGCATTTT. The V call is TRBV18, the J call TRBJ1-5, with D perhaps matching TRBD1 (6 bases). V lost 6 bases and J lost 3, with 15 bases in between. Germline V lookup: CDR1 KGHSH, CDR2 LQKENI. The CDR3 has 15 amino acids.

The chain's CDR3 is CASSLDGRAQETQYF. CDR3 coding DNA: TGTGCCAGCAGCTTAGATGGCAGGGCCCAAGAGACCCAGTACTTC. The V call is TRBV7-2, the J call TRBJ2-5, with D perhaps TRBD1 (5 bases). V was pared by 1 base and J by 1 base, with 10 bases between. This CDR3 is built from 15 residues. Germline CDR1 reads SGHTA; CDR2 reads FQGNSA.

The chain joins TRBV7-8 to TRBJ2-1, with 10 bases that match TRBD1. Germline V lookup: CDR1 SGHVS, CDR2 FQNEAQ. V shed 4 bases, J shed 8 bases, and the junction held 5 bases outside the gene matches. The CDR3 is 14 residues long. DNA of the CDR3: TGTGCCAGCAGCTCGACAGGGGGCTCCCATGAGCAGTTCTTC. Protein product: CASSSTGGSHEQFF.

In this sample, this clone turned up once. CDR3 in DNA: TGTGCCAGTAGTATGCAAGGCCAGGGGGTGAACACTGAAGCTTTCTTT. This codes for CASSMQGQGVNTEAFF. V and J are TRBV19 and TRBJ1-1; 7 bases align to TRBD1. J lost 0 bases, V lost 3 bases, and 7 bases had no gene match. The CDR3 loop spans 16 amino acids. Germline V lookup: CDR1 LNHDA, CDR2 SQIVND (reference sequence).

The J gene is TRBJ2-3, the V gene TRBV19, with a tentative D call TRBD1 (5 bases). V was trimmed by 5 bases and J by 2 bases, leaving 11 bases between them. The CDR3 runs 14 residues. CDR1 is LNHDA, CDR2 SQIVND, per germline (reference sequence). The DNA of the CDR3 is TGTGCCAGTAGTCCCCGACAGTACACAGATACGCAGTATTTT. Its translation: CASSPRQYTDTQYF.

This clone was recorded once. J is TRBJ2-1 and V is TRBV3-1 (or the pseudogene TRBV3-2), with TRBD1 as a possible D gene (5 bases). Germline lookup yields CDR1 LGHDT and CDR2 YNNKEL (reference sequence). The CDR3 extends over 13 amino acids. V was trimmed by 5 bases and J by 9 bases, leaving 14 bases between them. DNA of the CDR3: TGTGCCAGCAGCTCCCACACAGGTGCTGAGCAGTTCTTC. Protein product: CASSSHTGAEQFF.

The V gene is TRBV7-6, the J gene TRBJ2-5; D might be TRBD1 (5 bases). V was pared by 2 bases and J by 0 bases, with 10 bases between. The germline V gene encodes CDR1 SGHVS and CDR2 FNYEAQ. This CDR3 has 15 residues. In nucleotides, the CDR3 is TGTGCCAGCAGCTTAACAGGCAGATACCAAGAGACCCAGTACTTC. This gives the protein CASSLTGRYQETQYF.

This chain links TRBV18 with TRBJ1-1; 8 nucleotides line up with TRBD1. This CDR3 has 15 amino acids. In germline, CDR1 is KGHSH, CDR2 LQKENI. Trimming removed 5 bases from V and 0 bases from J; junction bases left unmatched: 5. This CDR3 reads CASSTRQGLNTEAFF. In DNA form, the CDR3 reads TGTGCCAGCTCAACCCGACAGGGGTTGAACACTGAAGCTTTCTTT. Drawing the rest from reference TRBV18 and TRBJ1-1, the complete variable domain is NAGVMQNPRHLVRRRGQEARLRCSPMKGHSHVYWYRQLPEEGLKFMVYLQKENIIDESGMPKERFSAEFPKEGPSILRIQQVVRGDSAAYFCASSTRQGLNTEAFFGQGTRLTVV.

The sample holds a few counts of this clone. The chain combines TRBV27 with TRBJ2-2; D ambiguous. Per the germline V gene, CDR1 is MNHEY and CDR2 is SMNVEV (reference sequence). V gave up 3 bases and J gave up 1 base, with 6 bases separating them. The CDR3 contains 14 residues. CDR3 amino acids: CASSFEVNTGELFF. The CDR3, as DNA: TGTGCCAGCAGTTTTGAGGTGAACACCGGGGAGCTGTTTTTT.

V usage is TRBV9 and J usage is TRBJ1-5; 8 bases fit TRBD1. The ends lost 4 bases at V and 4 bases at J; junction bases unmatched: 7. In germline, CDR1 is SGDLS, CDR2 YYNGEE. This CDR3 is 15 amino acids long. The CDR3 loop reads CASSFGTGGNQPQHF. CDR3 coding DNA: TGTGCCAGCAGCTTTGGGACAGGTGGTAATCAGCCCCAGCATTTT.

In its sample, this clone was seen a few times. The CDR3 sequence is CASSEQGANQPQHF. CDR3 sequence (DNA): TGTGCCAGCAGTGAGCAGGGGGCGAATCAGCCCCAGCATTTT. V and J are TRBV6-1 and TRBJ1-5, with TRBD1 matching over 8 bases. Trimming at V came to 3 bases and at J to 4 bases, leaving 2 bases not matched to a gene. CDR3 length equals 14 residues. CDR1 is MNHNS, CDR2 SASEGT, per germline.

The chain recombines TRBV29-1 with TRBJ2-6, with 7 bases aligning to TRBD1. The CDR3 loop spans 14 amino acids. V shed 7 bases, J shed 4 bases, and the junction held 7 bases outside the gene matches. Germline lookup yields CDR1 SQVTM and CDR2 ANQGSEA. The CDR3 bases are TGCAGCGCCTATACAGGGGCCGGGGCCAACGTCCTGACTTTC. Translated: CSAYTGAGANVLTF.

The genes are TRBV5-8 and TRBJ1-3, with D possibly being TRBD1 (5 bases). Looked up from germline, CDR1 is SGHTS and CDR2 is YDEGEE. Trimming left V 3 bases short and J 4 bases short, with 11 bases between. CDR3 length equals 14 residues. CDR3 nucleotides: TGTGCCAGCAGCTCGGGGGGTTCCGGAAACACCATATATTTT. Translated: CASSSGGSGNTIYF.

This chain joins TRBV4-1 and TRBJ2-7, with 7 nucleotides matching TRBD1. V shed 1 base and J 3 bases; nucleotides not matched to a gene: 6. The CDR3 covers 15 residues. Per germline, CDR1 MGHRA and CDR2 YSYEKL. The CDR3 coding sequence is TGCGCCAGCAGCCAAGGACGAGGGGGCCTCTACGAGCAGTACTTC. It codes for CASSQGRGGLYEQYF.

The rearrangement uses TRBV5-1 and TRBJ2-5; D is unresolved. The length of the CDR3 is 12 residues. V was cut by 0 bases and J by 4 bases, with 4 bases left in between. Germline CDR1 reads SGHRS; CDR2 reads YFSETQ. The CDR3 nucleotides read TGCGCCAGCAGCTTGGTTGGAGAGACCCAGTACTTC. Protein product: CASSLVGETQYF.

The chain carries TRBV18 and TRBJ1-1; D ambiguous. The CDR3 sequence is 13 residues long. Trimming removed 4 bases from V and 4 bases from J, with 10 bases in between. CDR1 KGHSH and CDR2 LQKENI come from the germline V gene. The CDR3: CASSQGAGTEAFF. CDR3 nucleotides: TGTGCCAGCTCACAGGGCGCCGGCACTGAAGCTTTCTTT.

This sequence joins TRBV27 and TRBJ2-3; 7 bases align to TRBD2. Trimming at V came to 6 bases and at J to 0 bases, leaving 3 bases not matched to a gene. CDR1 and CDR2 (germline): MNHEY, SMNVEV (reference sequence). The CDR3 is 14 amino acids. The DNA for the CDR3 is TGTGCCAGCAGCCGGGGGGATAGCACAGATACGCAGTATTTT. Amino acid sequence: CASSRGDSTDTQYF.

This clone showed up just once. J is TRBJ2-1 and V is TRBV18; D call uncertain. V lost 3 bases and J lost 5, with 11 bases in between. From germline, CDR1 is KGHSH and CDR2 LQKENI. The CDR3 runs 14 residues. CDR3 DNA: TGTGCCAGCTCACCGTCCAGAGTAAACAATGAGCAGTTCTTC. It codes for CASSPSRVNNEQFF.

In this sample, this clone turned up once. The chain uses TRBV12-1 and TRBJ2-7; the table's D call, TRBD2, has no DNA check behind it. TRBV12-1 is marked as a pseudogene. This CDR3 contains 14 residues. The CDR3 loop is CARMRRRLPYEQYF. The CDR3 DNA is TGTGCCCGTATGCGGAGGAGGTTACCCTACGAGCAGTACTTC.

As to this clone: The sample holds other DNA sequences that translate to the same CDR3. V is TRBV2 and J is TRBJ1-5; D call uncertain. Germline V gene lookup returns CDR1 SNHLY and CDR2 FYNNEI. This CDR3 contains 12 residues. The V and J ends lost 3 bases and 1 base respectively, with 1 base between them. CDR3 nucleotide sequence: TGTGCCAGCAGTGAGAGCAATCAGCCCCAGCATTTT. Translation: CASSESNQPQHF.

The chain links TRBV30 to TRBJ1-3; 12 bases agree with TRBD1. CDR3 length equals 15 residues. With V trimmed by 1 base and J by 8 bases, 6 bases remained unmatched. Germline V CDR1 and CDR2: GTSNPN, SVGIG (reference sequence). CDR3: CAWSGGQGALYTIYF. DNA of the CDR3: TGTGCCTGGAGTGGGGGACAGGGGGCTCTATACACCATATATTTT.

This clone was observed a handful of times. CDR3 DNA sequence: TGTGCCAGTAGTATAACACAAAATCAGCCCCAGCATTTT. Translated, it gives CASSITQNQPQHF. The gene calls are TRBV19 and TRBJ1-5; D unresolved. The V end was cut by 2 bases, the J end by 4 bases, with 6 bases between. The CDR3 loop spans 13 amino acids. Germline V CDR1 and CDR2: LNHDA, SQIVND (reference sequence).

The chain uses TRBV5-1 and TRBJ2-1; 7 bases are shared with TRBD2. The V gene end was trimmed by 4 bases and the J gene end by 0 bases; junction bases not matched to a gene: 7. Germline V lookup: CDR1 SGHRS, CDR2 YFSETQ. This CDR3 is built from 16 residues. The CDR3 here is CASSPVSGLSYNEQFF. CDR3 bases: TGCGCCAGCAGCCCCGTTAGCGGGCTCTCCTACAATGAGCAGTTCTTC.

The chain carries TRBV2 and TRBJ2-2; 10 bases are shared with TRBD1. CDR3 size: 15 residues. In germline, CDR1 is SNHLY, CDR2 FYNNEI. V was clipped by 8 bases and J by 5 bases; unmatched bases: 8. CDR3 residues: CASSRQGAHTGELFF. CDR3 coding DNA: TGTGCCAGCTCCAGACAGGGGGCGCATACCGGGGAGCTGTTTTTT.